This T cell receptor (beta chain) comes out of a study of OX40 agonist ivuxolimab in advanced cancers. Broader study findings: More expanded clones were seen, on average, in CD8+ T cells than in CD4+.

The CDR3 covers 13 residues. V was clipped by 4 bases and J by 2 bases, with 8 bases between them. The germline gives CDR1 LNHDA, CDR2 SQIVND (reference sequence). Profiling relied on immunoSEQ multiplex PCR, and the TCRdb table lists in-frame clones only, not all of them. The table lists under 85,000 clones, roughly 85% of them singletons. As for this clone: Its specificity is not known.

The sequencing used CD4+ or CD8+ T cells sorted from blood, collected in a trial of the OX40 agonist ivuxolimab. This clonotype was obtained from an adult with an advanced solid tumor such as melanoma, head and neck, liver or kidney cancer. J is TRBJ2-5 and V is TRBV19; D is unclear. The CDR3 DNA is TGTGCCAGTAGTAATCGATTTCAAGAGACCCAGTACTTC. Its protein is CASSNRFQETQYF.